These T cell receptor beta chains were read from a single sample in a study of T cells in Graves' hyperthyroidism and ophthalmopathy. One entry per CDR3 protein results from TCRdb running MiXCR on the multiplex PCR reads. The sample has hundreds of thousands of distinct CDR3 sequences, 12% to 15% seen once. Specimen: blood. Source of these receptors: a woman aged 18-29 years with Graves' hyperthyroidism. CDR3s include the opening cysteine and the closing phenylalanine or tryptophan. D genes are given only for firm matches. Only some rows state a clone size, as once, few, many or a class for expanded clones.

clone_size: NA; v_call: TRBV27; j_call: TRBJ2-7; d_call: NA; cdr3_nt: TGTGCCAGCAGCGGGATCTCCTACAATGAGCAGTACTTC; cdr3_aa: CASSGISYNEQYF
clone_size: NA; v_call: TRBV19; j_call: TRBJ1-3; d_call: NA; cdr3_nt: TGTGCCAGTAGTATACTCGGGACGTCCAGCTCTGGAAACACCATATATTTT; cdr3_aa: CASSILGTSSSGNTIYF
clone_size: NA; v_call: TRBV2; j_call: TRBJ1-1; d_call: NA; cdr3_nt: TGTGCCAGCAGTGAAGAACCAGGGATGAATACTGAAGCTTTCTTT; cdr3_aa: CASSEEPGMNTEAFF
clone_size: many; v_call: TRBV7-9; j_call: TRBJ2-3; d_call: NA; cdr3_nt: TGTGCCAGCACCGGGCTGGCAGATACGCAGTATTTT; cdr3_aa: CASTGLADTQYF
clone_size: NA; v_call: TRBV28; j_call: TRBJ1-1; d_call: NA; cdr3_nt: TGTGCCAGCAGTTCAGCAGGGAGGTGGGGCCTTATGAACACTGAAGCTTTCTTT; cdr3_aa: CASSSAGRWGLMNTEAFF
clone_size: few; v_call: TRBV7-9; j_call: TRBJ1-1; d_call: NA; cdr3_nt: TGTGCCGGCAGCTATCAGGGTAACACTGAAGCTTTCTTT; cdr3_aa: CAGSYQGNTEAFF
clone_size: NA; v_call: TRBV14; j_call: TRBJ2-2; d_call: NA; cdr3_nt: TGTGCCAGCAGCCAAAGAGGGAATGATGGCGGGGAGCTGTTTTTT; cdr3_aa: CASSQRGNDGGELFF
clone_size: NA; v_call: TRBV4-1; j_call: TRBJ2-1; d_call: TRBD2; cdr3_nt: TGCGCCAGCAGCCAAGGGACCTCGCCGCGGGAGGAAAATGAGCAGTTCTTC; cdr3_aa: CASSQGTSPREENEQFF
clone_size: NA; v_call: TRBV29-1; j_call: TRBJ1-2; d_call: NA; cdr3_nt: TGCAGCGTTGAACACGGCAGCTACTATGGCTACACCTTC; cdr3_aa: CSVEHGSYYGYTF
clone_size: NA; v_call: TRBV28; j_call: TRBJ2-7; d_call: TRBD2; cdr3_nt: TGTGCCAGCAACCCCGTCCTAGGTGAAGCGGGAGGGCGTTACGAGCAGTACTTC; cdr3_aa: CASNPVLGEAGGRYEQYF
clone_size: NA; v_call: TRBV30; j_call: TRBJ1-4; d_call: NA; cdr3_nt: TGTGCCTGGAGTGTAAATCGGGGGGCTAATGAAAAACTGTTTTTT; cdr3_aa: CAWSVNRGANEKLFF
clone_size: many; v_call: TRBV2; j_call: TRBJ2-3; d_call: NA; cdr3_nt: TGTGCCAGCAGTCCTTACGCATATGTGAGAGATACGCAGTATTTT; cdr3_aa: CASSPYAYVRDTQYF
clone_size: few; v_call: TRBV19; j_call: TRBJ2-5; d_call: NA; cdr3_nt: TGTGCCACTCGGGCGGGTTACCAAGAGACCCAGTACTTC; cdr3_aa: CATRAGYQETQYF
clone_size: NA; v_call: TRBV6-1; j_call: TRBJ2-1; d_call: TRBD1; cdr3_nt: TGTGCCAGCAGTCCCGACAGGGCCCGGCCCAATGAGCAGTTCTTC; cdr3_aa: CASSPDRARPNEQFF
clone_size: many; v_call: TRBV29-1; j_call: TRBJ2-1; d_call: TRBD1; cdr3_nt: TGCAGCGTTGAAGACCCGGGACAGGGGAATGAGCAGTTCTTC; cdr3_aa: CSVEDPGQGNEQFF
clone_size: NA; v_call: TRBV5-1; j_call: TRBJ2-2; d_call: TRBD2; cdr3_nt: TGCGCCAGCAGCTTGGTTGCGGGAGCGGGGACCGGGGAGCTGTTTTTT; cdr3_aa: CASSLVAGAGTGELFF
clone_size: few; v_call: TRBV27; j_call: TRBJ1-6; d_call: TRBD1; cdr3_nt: TGTGCCAGCAGTTGGGGACAGGAGGAATCACCCCTCCACTTT; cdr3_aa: CASSWGQEESPLHF
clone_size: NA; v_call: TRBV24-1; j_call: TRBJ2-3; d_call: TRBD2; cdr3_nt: TGTGCCACCAGTGTTGGGACTAGCGGGAAGGCCCGAGATACGCAGTATTTT; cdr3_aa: CATSVGTSGKARDTQYF
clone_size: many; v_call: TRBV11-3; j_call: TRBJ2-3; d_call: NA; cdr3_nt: TGTGCCAGCAGAGACAGAGACACAGATACGCAGTATTTT; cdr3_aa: CASRDRDTDTQYF
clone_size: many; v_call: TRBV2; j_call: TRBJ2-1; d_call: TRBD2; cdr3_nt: TGTGCCAGCAGTCCCGCCCCACTAGCGGGAGGGCCAGATGAGCAGTTCTTC; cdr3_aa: CASSPAPLAGGPDEQFF
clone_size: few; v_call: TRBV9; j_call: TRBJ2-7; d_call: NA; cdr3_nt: TGTGCCTCCAAATGGGCAGGGTCCTACGAGCAGTACTTC; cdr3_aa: CASKWAGSYEQYF
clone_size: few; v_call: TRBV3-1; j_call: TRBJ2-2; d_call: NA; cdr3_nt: TGTGCCAGCAGCCAAGACCCGGGCGGGAAGCTGTTTTTT; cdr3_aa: CASSQDPGGKLFF
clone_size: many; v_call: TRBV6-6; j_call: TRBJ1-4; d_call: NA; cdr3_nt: TGTGCCAGCAGTTACCTATTTGGAAAACTGTTTTTT; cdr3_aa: CASSYLFGKLFF
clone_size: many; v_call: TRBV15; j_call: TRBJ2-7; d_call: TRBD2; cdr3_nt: TGTGCCACCAGCAGGGAACTAGCGGAGGGAACCTACGAGCAGTACTTC; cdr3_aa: CATSRELAEGTYEQYF
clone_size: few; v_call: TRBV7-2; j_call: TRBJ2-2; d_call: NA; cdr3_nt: TGTGCCAGCAGCTTAAACCTCGCAGAGAGGACCGGGGAGCTGTTTTTT; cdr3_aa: CASSLNLAERTGELFF
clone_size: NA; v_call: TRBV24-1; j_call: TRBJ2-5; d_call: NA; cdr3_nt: TGTGCCACCAGTGATTCCGGGACGGCGGATCTACCCCGCTACTTC; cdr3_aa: CATSDSGTADLPRYF
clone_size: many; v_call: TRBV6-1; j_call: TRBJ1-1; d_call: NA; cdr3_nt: TGTGCCAGCAGTCCTAATATATACAGGGCAACGAACACTGAAGCTTTCTTT; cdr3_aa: CASSPNIYRATNTEAFF
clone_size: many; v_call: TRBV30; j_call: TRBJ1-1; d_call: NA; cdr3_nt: TGTGCCTGGAGCTGGGTGAACACTGAAGCTTTCTTT; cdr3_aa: CAWSWVNTEAFF
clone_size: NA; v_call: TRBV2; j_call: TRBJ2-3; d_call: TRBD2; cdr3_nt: TGTGCCAGCAGTGTATCTCTAGCGGGAAGTACGCAGTATTTT; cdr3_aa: CASSVSLAGSTQYF
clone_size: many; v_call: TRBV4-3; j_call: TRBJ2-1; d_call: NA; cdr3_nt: TGCGCCAGCAGCCAACAGGGCAGTACACATGAGCAGTTCTTC; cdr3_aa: CASSQQGSTHEQFF
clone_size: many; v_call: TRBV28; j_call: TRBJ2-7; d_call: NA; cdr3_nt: TGTGCCAGCAGTCAAACGATTTACGAGCAGTACTTC; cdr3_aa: CASSQTIYEQYF
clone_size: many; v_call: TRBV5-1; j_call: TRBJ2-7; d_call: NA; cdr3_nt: TGCGCCAGCAGTTTTTCAGGAGGGCGGGCTCGCTACGAGCAGTACTTC; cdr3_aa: CASSFSGGRARYEQYF
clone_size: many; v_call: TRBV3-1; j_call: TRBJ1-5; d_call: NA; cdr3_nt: TGTGCCAGCAGCTTGGGGCTGTACAATCAGCCCCAGCATTTT; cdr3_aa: CASSLGLYNQPQHF
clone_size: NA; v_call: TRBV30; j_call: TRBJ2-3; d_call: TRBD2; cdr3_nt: TGTGCCTGGAGTGTAGGTTTCACTAGCGGGAGGATCACAGATACGCAGTATTTT; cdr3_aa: CAWSVGFTSGRITDTQYF
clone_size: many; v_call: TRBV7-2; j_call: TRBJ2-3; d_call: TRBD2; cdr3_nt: TGTGCCAGCAGCTTAGACGGGAGGGCCACAGATACGCAGTATTTT; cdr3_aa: CASSLDGRATDTQYF
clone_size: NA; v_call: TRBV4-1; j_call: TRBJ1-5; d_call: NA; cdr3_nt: TGCGCCAGCAGCACCGGGACGGCTAAAAATCAGCCCCAGCATTTT; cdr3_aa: CASSTGTAKNQPQHF